A single sample is the source of the 12 T cell receptor beta chains below, sequenced in a study of T cell changes during pregnancy in multiple sclerosis. Clones were sequenced by immunoSEQ multiplex PCR, and TCRdb holds only the in-frame ones, with some missing. This table has about 54,000 clones, more than 85% appearing once. Sequences were derived from peripheral blood, sampled after pregnancy. Receptor source: a female donor in good health, enrolled as a control in a pregnancy study.

This clone was recorded once. The chain has TRBV5-4 and TRBJ2-2, with D possibly being TRBD2 (6 bases). Germline V lookup: CDR1 SGHNT, CDR2 YYREEE (reference sequence). Trimming took 7 bases from V and 3 from J, leaving 16 bases between them. The CDR3 loop spans 15 amino acids. The CDR3 DNA sequence: TGTGCCAGCGCCCGGGTGGGCGGGGACACCGGGGAGCTGTTTTTT. Translation: CASARVGGDTGELFF.

The chain joins TRBV18 to TRBJ2-5; D possibly corresponds to TRBD1 (6 bases). This CDR3 contains 12 residues. V lost 6 bases and J lost 5, with 10 bases in between. Germline V lookup: CDR1 KGHSH, CDR2 LQKENI. The chain's CDR3 is CASSHDRETQYF. The CDR3 bases are TGTGCCAGCTCTCACGACAGGGAGACCCAGTACTTC.

The chain has TRBV4-1 and TRBJ2-3; 11 bases are shared with TRBD2. Germline assignment: CDR1 MGHRA and CDR2 YSYEKL. The trim removed 1 base at V and 3 bases at J, leaving 9 bases unmatched. The length of the CDR3 is 18 residues. For the CDR3, the DNA is TGCGCCAGCAGCCAAGGCCCGTTAGCGGGGGGGCCAACAGATACGCAGTATTTT. The encoded protein is CASSQGPLAGGPTDTQYF.

The V call is TRBV11-3, the J call TRBJ2-3; D not certain. Germline V gene lookup returns CDR1 SGHNT and CDR2 YENEEA. Deletions cut 6 bases from V and 2 bases from J, with 18 bases between. This CDR3 comprises 16 residues. The CDR3 coding sequence is TGTGCCAGCAGACCCTCGGCGGAACCCTACACAGATACGCAGTATTTT. This codes for CASRPSAEPYTDTQYF.

The chain joins TRBV19 to TRBJ1-1; D is undetermined. Trimming cost V 6 bases and J 1 base, with 12 bases left between them. Germline V gene lookup returns CDR1 LNHDA and CDR2 SQIVND (reference sequence). The CDR3 extends over 14 amino acids. The CDR3 nucleotides are TGTGCCAGTAGGCCGGGAGCAGGGAACACTGAAGCTTTCTTT. Translation gives CASRPGAGNTEAFF.

This chain connects TRBV28 to TRBJ2-7, with TRBD1 as a possible D gene (5 bases). The CDR3 consists of 13 residues. CDR1 MDHEN and CDR2 SYDVKM come from the germline V gene. The ends were cut back, 2 bases at V and 3 bases at J, with 8 bases in the middle. The DNA of the CDR3 is TGTGCCAGCAGTTTAGCCCAGGGCTACGAGCAGTACTTC. Its protein is CASSLAQGYEQYF. Full variable domain (outside the CDR3, taken from reference TRBV28 and TRBJ2-7): DVKVTQSSRYLVKRTGEKVFLECVQDMDHENMFWYRQDPGLGLRLIYFSYDVKMKEKGDIPEGYSVSREKKERFSLILESASTNQTSMYLCASSLAQGYEQYFGPGTRLTVT.

This chain links TRBV6-1 with TRBJ1-2; 7 bases are shared with TRBD1. The CDR3 covers 14 residues. J was trimmed by 2 bases and V by 8 bases; bases with no gene match: 8. Germline V gene data show CDR1 as MNHNS and CDR2 as SASEGT. The CDR3 DNA is TGTGCCAGCGGAGGAGTGGGACAGAACTATGGCTACACCTTC. This translates into CASGGVGQNYGYTF.

This rearrangement joins TRBV19 to TRBJ1-2; no firm D call. The V gene lost 8 bases and the J gene lost 0 bases, with 22 bases spanning the gap. This CDR3 has 17 residues. Germline V CDR1 and CDR2: LNHDA, SQIVND (reference sequence). The CDR3 coding sequence is TGTGCCAGTTCTGCTGGAGGCCCAGAAGTTCCTAACTATGGCTACACCTTC. Translating it yields CASSAGGPEVPNYGYTF. The full variable domain, with the rest looked up from reference TRBV19 and TRBJ1-2, is DGGITQSPKYLFRKEGQNVTLSCEQNLNHDAMYWYRQDPGQGLRLIYYSQIVNDFQKGDIAEGYSVSREKKESFPLTVTSAQKNPTAFYLCASSAGGPEVPNYGYTFGSGTRLTVV.

The rearrangement joins TRBV5-1 to TRBJ2-5, with TRBD1 as a possible D gene (5 bases). The V gene's germline CDR1 is SGHRS and CDR2 YFSETQ. V lost 0 bases and J lost 5, with 8 bases in between. The CDR3 totals 13 residues. The CDR3 loop is CASSLATVETQYF. The DNA of the CDR3 is TGCGCCAGCAGCTTGGCGACAGTCGAGACCCAGTACTTC.

The V call is TRBV30, the J call TRBJ2-5; 10 bases match TRBD2. The J segment lost 5 bases and the V segment lost 2 bases, leaving 8 bases of the junction unmatched. Germline V gene sequence: CDR1 GTSNPN, CDR2 SVGIG (reference sequence). This CDR3 contains 15 residues. The CDR3 nucleotides read TGTGCCTGGAGTTTCCTAGCGGGAGAGGGTGAGACCCAGTACTTC. It yields the protein CAWSFLAGEGETQYF.

This CDR3 reads CASSVQGWNSPLHF. The CDR3 bases are TGTGCCAGCAGTGTACAGGGTTGGAATTCACCCCTCCACTTT. V gene TRBV6-6 combines with J gene TRBJ1-6; tentatively, D is TRBD1 (6 bases). Germline CDR1 MNHNY, CDR2 SVGAGI (reference sequence). The CDR3 loop spans 14 amino acids. V was pared by 5 bases and J by 7 bases, with 12 bases between.

V is TRBV25-1 and J is TRBJ1-1, with 8 bases lining up with TRBD1. J lost 1 base, V lost 2 bases, and 6 bases had no gene match. This CDR3 spans 16 amino acids. Germline V lookup: CDR1 MGHDK, CDR2 SYGVNS. CDR3 DNA: TGTGCCAGCAGTGAAAACGGACAGGGACGGAACACTGAAGCTTTCTTT. This translates into CASSENGQGRNTEAFF.